Detailed here is one T cell receptor (beta chain). This sample is drawn from a study of blood T cell repertoires in COVID-19. The CDR3 extends over 17 amino acids. CDR1 is MGHRA, CDR2 YSYEKL, per germline. J gave up 3 bases and V 1 base, and 7 bases lay outside the gene matches. Using immunoSEQ multiplex PCR, the repertoire was profiled, and TCRdb retains in-frame clones only, with some absent. The sample comprises fewer than 250,000 clones, approximately 80% of which are singletons, and under 2% rests with the top ten. This TCR derives from an elderly woman with acute or convalescent COVID-19. The source material was peripheral blood. This chain links TRBV4-1 with TRBJ1-2; 11 bases map to TRBD1. CDR3 in amino acids: CASSQADRGHRDYGYTF. The CDR3, as DNA: TGCGCCAGCAGCCAAGCGGACAGGGGGCATCGAGACTATGGCTACACCTTC.